What follows are 19 T cell receptor beta chains derived from one specimen sequenced in a study of blood T cell repertoires in COVID-19. TCRdb keeps only in-frame clones here, not all; method: immunoSEQ multiplex PCR. The sample contains 75,000 or so clones, over 65% of which appear only once. Sequencing input: peripheral blood. These receptors were taken from an elderly woman with acute or convalescent COVID-19.

This clone was seen a handful of times. This chain uses TRBV15 with TRBJ1-6, with D unresolved. Trimming cost V 0 bases and J 10 bases, with 7 bases left between them. The CDR3 extends over 13 amino acids. Germline assignment: CDR1 LNHNV and CDR2 YYDKDF (reference sequence). In DNA, the CDR3 is TGTGCCACCAGCAGAGATCCAAAATCACCCCTCCACTTT. Translated: CATSRDPKSPLHF.

The rearrangement joins TRBV27 to TRBJ1-1; perhaps TRBD1 as D (5 bases). The CDR3 runs 16 residues. V lost 7 bases and J lost 3, with 21 bases in between. Germline CDR1 and CDR2: MNHEY and SMNVEV (reference sequence). The CDR3 nucleotides are TGTGCCAGCATCTCTCCCCGACAATTAGGGGACACTGAAGCTTTCTTT. Its protein product is CASISPRQLGDTEAFF.

The gene calls are TRBV5-1 and TRBJ2-5; 8 positions agree with TRBD2. Germline V gene lookup returns CDR1 SGHRS and CDR2 YFSETQ. There are 15 residues in the CDR3. After removal of 4 bases from V and 5 bases from J, the junction contained 10 bases not matched to a gene. CDR3 sequence (DNA): TGCGCCAGCAGCGATCTGAGCGGGGGTCCGGAGACCCAGTACTTC. This sequence encodes CASSDLSGGPETQYF.

This clone was recorded once. The rearrangement joins TRBV30 to TRBJ2-3, with D maybe TRBD2 (7 bases). Trimming took off 4 bases at V and 6 bases at J, with 20 bases between the two ends. CDR3 length: 15 amino acids. Germline V gene lookup returns CDR1 GTSNPN and CDR2 SVGIG (reference sequence). As DNA, the CDR3 is TGTGCCTGGATTAAGGGGGGGCGCAGTAGGGATACGCAGTATTTT. Protein product: CAWIKGGRSRDTQYF.

This clone was seen once. The chain couples TRBV15 to TRBJ1-2, with a possible D match to TRBD1 (6 bases). V lost 4 bases and J 4 bases, leaving 16 bases between the germline ends. CDR3 length: 15 residues. Germline lookup yields CDR1 LNHNV and CDR2 YYDKDF (reference sequence). CDR3 protein: CATSNRDLMIYGYTF. The CDR3 DNA is TGTGCCACCAGCAACAGGGACCTGATGATCTATGGCTACACCTTC.

V gene TRBV10-3 combines with J gene TRBJ1-2, with no clear D. The CDR3 runs to 14 residues. Germline V gene data show CDR1 as ENHRY and CDR2 as SYGVKD. V lost 2 bases to trimming and J lost 0 bases, with 7 bases between them. CDR3 sequence: CAISETATNYGYTF. DNA for the CDR3: TGTGCCATCAGTGAGACAGCCACTAACTATGGCTACACCTTC.

The chain combines TRBV5-4 with TRBJ1-2, with 11 bases aligning to TRBD1. CDR1 and CDR2 from the germline V gene are SGHNT and YYREEE (reference sequence). V dropped 2 bases and J dropped 5; count of bases not matched to a gene: 5. The CDR3 is 15 residues long. The CDR3 region is CASSFGQGAGYGYTF. DNA for the CDR3: TGTGCCAGCAGCTTTGGACAGGGGGCAGGGTATGGCTACACCTTC.

V is TRBV18 and J is TRBJ2-1, with 13 bases lining up with TRBD2. J lost 10 bases, V lost 0 bases, and 9 bases had no gene match. The CDR3 contains 17 residues. Germline V gene sequence: CDR1 KGHSH, CDR2 LQKENI. For the CDR3, the DNA is TGTGCCAGCTCACCACCATCGGGGGGACTAGCGGGAAACGAGCAGTTCTTC. Protein product: CASSPPSGGLAGNEQFF.

This chain links TRBV5-1 with TRBJ2-5; 11 bases map to TRBD1. The CDR3 length is 14 residues. Germline CDR1 and CDR2: SGHRS and YFSETQ. Losses at the gene ends were 6 bases for V and 5 bases for J; bases not matched to a gene: 6. The chain's CDR3 is CASTWTGGKETQYF. The CDR3 coding sequence is TGCGCCAGCACCTGGACAGGGGGCAAGGAGACCCAGTACTTC.

This clone was seen a few times. The chain carries TRBV9 and TRBJ2-1, with a tentative D call TRBD2 (6 bases). Per the germline V gene, CDR1 is SGDLS and CDR2 is YYNGEE. The germline V and J ends were trimmed by 2 bases and 4 bases, with 10 bases remaining between them. This CDR3 spans 14 amino acids. The CDR3 loop reads CASSVGGPYNEQFF. The DNA of the CDR3 is TGTGCCAGCAGCGTCGGGGGTCCTTACAATGAGCAGTTCTTC.

The chain links TRBV6-5 to TRBJ2-5, with 9 bases matching TRBD1. The germline gives CDR1 MNHEY, CDR2 SVGAGI. This CDR3 spans 13 amino acids. Losses at the gene ends were 6 bases for V and 2 bases for J; bases not matched to a gene: 1. The CDR3 DNA reads as TGTGCCAGCAGGGGGACAGGGCAAGAGACCCAGTACTTC. As protein: CASRGTGQETQYF.

CDR3 nucleotides: TGTGCCAGCAGTGAAATATGGAGGGGCCCCCAGCATTTT. Its translation is CASSEIWRGPQHF. The V and J genes are TRBV6-1 and TRBJ1-5; weak D call: TRBD1 (5 bases). Trimming took 2 bases from V and 10 from J, leaving 12 bases between them. CDR1 and CDR2 from the germline V gene are MNHNS and SASEGT. The CDR3 is made up of 13 amino acids.

The chain uses TRBV3-1 (or the pseudogene TRBV3-2) and TRBJ2-2; 8 bases line up with TRBD1. J lost 6 bases, V lost 3 bases, and 3 bases had no gene match. The CDR3 consists of 14 residues. The germline V gene encodes CDR1 LGHDT and CDR2 YNNKEL (reference sequence). CDR3 in DNA: TGTGCCAGCAGCCAGAGACAGGGGTCCGGGGAGCTGTTTTTT. This gives the protein CASSQRQGSGELFF.

V gene TRBV9 combines with J gene TRBJ2-3; 12 nucleotides agree with TRBD2. Unmatched junction bases numbered 4, after V lost 4 bases and J lost 1 base. Germline loops: CDR1 SGDLS, CDR2 YYNGEE. The CDR3 runs 16 residues. The CDR3 region is CASSPLAGGRTDTQYF. The DNA for the CDR3 is TGTGCCAGCAGCCCACTAGCGGGAGGCCGCACAGATACGCAGTATTTT.

This clone was counted a single time. The rearrangement links TRBV6-2 or TRBV6-3 to TRBJ2-1; 11 bases are a match to TRBD2. CDR3 length: 17 amino acids. V lost 5 bases, J lost 6 bases, and 12 bases stayed unmatched. The germline CDR1 and CDR2 sequences are MNHEY and SVGEGT. CDR3 sequence: CASSAAAGGLAANEQFF. In DNA, the CDR3 is TGTGCCAGCAGTGCCGCTGCGGGGGGACTAGCGGCCAATGAGCAGTTCTTC.

The V call is TRBV27, the J call TRBJ1-3; 9 positions agree with TRBD1. Germline loops: CDR1 MNHEY, CDR2 SMNVEV (reference sequence). V dropped 4 bases and J dropped 4; count of bases not matched to a gene: 2. CDR3 size: 14 residues. CDR3 protein: CASSWDREGNTIYF. The CDR3 bases are TGTGCCAGCAGTTGGGACAGGGAAGGAAACACCATATATTTT.

V and J are TRBV7-8 and TRBJ1-1; TRBD1 agrees at 7 bases. The CDR3 is 15 amino acids. Trimming took 5 bases from V and 4 from J; bases not matched to a gene: 10. Germline V lookup: CDR1 SGHVS, CDR2 FQNEAQ. The CDR3 region has the DNA TGTGCCAGCAGCCCCTTGACAGGGAGAGGCACTGAAGCTTTCTTT. Translating gives CASSPLTGRGTEAFF.

The chain recombines TRBV28 with TRBJ1-2, with D hard to call. The germline gives CDR1 MDHEN, CDR2 SYDVKM. The CDR3 spans 13 residues. V was clipped by 2 bases and J by 1 base, with 5 bases between them. CDR3 residues: CASSLNNNYGYTF. CDR3 DNA: TGTGCCAGCAGTTTAAACAATAACTATGGCTACACCTTC.

The chain carries TRBV6-5 and TRBJ1-3, with a weak D call TRBD1 (6 bases). The ends were cut back, 8 bases at V and 2 bases at J, with 13 bases in the middle. The CDR3 consists of 14 residues. Germline assignment: CDR1 MNHEY and CDR2 SVGAGI. As DNA, the CDR3 is TGTGCCAGCTCAAACGGGGGGCCTGGAAACACCATATATTTT. This codes for CASSNGGPGNTIYF.